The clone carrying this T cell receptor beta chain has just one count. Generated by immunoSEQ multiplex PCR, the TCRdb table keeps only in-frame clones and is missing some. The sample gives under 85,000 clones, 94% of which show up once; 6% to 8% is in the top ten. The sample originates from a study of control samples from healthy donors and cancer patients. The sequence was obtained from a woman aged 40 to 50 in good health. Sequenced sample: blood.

For the CDR3, the DNA is TGTGCCAGCAGTTATGGCGGGAACCCCTACAATGAGCAGTTCTTC. This encodes CASSYGGNPYNEQFF. J is TRBJ2-1 and V is TRBV6-6; D possibly corresponds to TRBD2 (6 bases). CDR1 and CDR2 (germline): MNHNY, SVGAGI (reference sequence). Trimming took 3 bases from V and 2 from J, leaving 11 bases between them. The CDR3 has 15 residues.